This T cell receptor beta chain was found in a study of a mutant IDH1 vaccine in newly diagnosed glioma. Time point: week 35, safety follow-up. All doses held 300 ug of mutant IDH1 20-mer peptide, with topical imiquimod. Libraries were prepared by immunoSEQ multiplex PCR; TCRdb keeps only in-frame clonotypes and omits some of them. The sample contains 35,000 to 45,000 clones, 83% of which appear only once. Regarding this clone: Its antigen is not identified.

V was cut by 8 bases and J by 1 base, with 8 bases left in between. Germline assignment: CDR1 ENHRY and CDR2 SYGVKD. The CDR3 runs to 12 residues. This material consisted of PBMCs, taken from a glioma patient whose treatment included an IDH1 peptide vaccine. V is TRBV10-3 and J is TRBJ1-1, with D maybe TRBD1 (6 bases). This clonotype was sampled from a woman in her 50s with glioma. The CDR3 loop reads CAIQGSNTEAFF. In nucleotides, the CDR3 is TGTGCCATCCAGGGGTCGAACACTGAAGCTTTCTTT.